This T cell receptor (beta chain) was sequenced during a study of post-analysis software for immune sequencing data. At the level of the study: Patients had relapsing-remitting, secondary progressive or progressive-relapsing multiple sclerosis; some lacked subtype.

In the case of this clonotype: The antigen is not known.

Study-wide results and limits: Those samples that were prepared in the same batch co-clustered strongly by F measure. When compared against controls, multiple sclerosis patients showed significantly lower normalized Chao1 diversity. With TRBV5-6, TRBV5-1 and TRBV20-1 included, several TRBV segments were more frequent in patients than in controls.

Every TCR beta cDNA library bore unique molecular identifiers. Input amounts of roughly 0.9 to 10 million T cells were used. These gave about 500,000 cDNA molecules, so each molecule approximated one T cell. TCRdb redid the calling of the PCR reads with MiXCR, one entry per CDR3 protein. The profile covers over 700,000 distinct CDR3 sequences, with about 27% appearing a single time and about 0.5% taken by the ten largest. Looked up from germline, CDR1 is LGHNA and CDR2 is YSLEER. The V gene lost 0 bases and the J gene lost 11 bases, with 13 bases spanning the gap. The CDR3 sequence is 13 residues long.

This TCR derives from a girl aged 5-17 years with multiple sclerosis. What was sequenced was blood. V usage is TRBV4-3 and J usage is TRBJ2-5, with D uncertain. The CDR3 protein is CASSQDRFTEQYF. CDR3 sequence (DNA): TGCGCCAGCAGCCAAGATAGGTTCACTGAGCAGTACTTC.